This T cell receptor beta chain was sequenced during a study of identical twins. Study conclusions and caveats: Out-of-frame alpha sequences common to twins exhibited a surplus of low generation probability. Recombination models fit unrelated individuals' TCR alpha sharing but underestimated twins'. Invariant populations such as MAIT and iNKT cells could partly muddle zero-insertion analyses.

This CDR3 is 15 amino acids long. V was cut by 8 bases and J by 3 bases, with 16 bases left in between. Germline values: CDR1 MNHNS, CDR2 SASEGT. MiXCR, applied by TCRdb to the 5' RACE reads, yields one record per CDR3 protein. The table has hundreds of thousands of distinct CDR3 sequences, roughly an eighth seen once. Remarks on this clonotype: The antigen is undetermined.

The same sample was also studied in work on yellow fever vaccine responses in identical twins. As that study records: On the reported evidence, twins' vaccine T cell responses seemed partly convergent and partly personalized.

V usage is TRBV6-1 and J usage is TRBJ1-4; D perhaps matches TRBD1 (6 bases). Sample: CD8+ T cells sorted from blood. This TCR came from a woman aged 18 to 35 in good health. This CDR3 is CASGGPRGANEKLFF. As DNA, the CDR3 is TGTGCCAGCGGGGGGCCGCGGGGGGCTAATGAAAAACTGTTTTTT.